This entry lists 4 T cell receptor beta chains sequenced from one sample in a study of OX40 agonist ivuxolimab in advanced cancers. Libraries came from the immunoSEQ multiplex PCR assay. TCRdb obtained this table from immuneACCESS and retained in-frame rearrangements with V and J assigned. These tables miss some clones; where compared with another copy, unresolved V genes account for less than half of the shortfall, and the remainder is unexplained. The sample data list around 76,000 clones, and 75% to 85% of these were observed just once. The top ten clonotypes cover about 5.4% of the sample. Sequencing used CD4+ or CD8+ T cells sorted from blood, obtained in a trial of the OX40 agonist ivuxolimab. The origin of the receptors is an adult with an advanced solid tumor such as melanoma, head and neck, liver or kidney cancer.

This clone occurred a few times. The chain joins TRBV5-1 to TRBJ2-2; D gene uncertain. CDR3 length equals 13 residues. V dropped 2 bases and J dropped 4 bases, with 6 bases sitting between them. Germline CDR1 SGHRS, CDR2 YFSETQ. The CDR3 nucleotides read TGCGCCAGCAGCTTCCATCGCACCGGGGAGCTGTTTTTT. Translation: CASSFHRTGELFF.

The chain links TRBV19 to TRBJ1-1; 8 nucleotides match TRBD1. With V trimmed by 5 bases and J by 4 bases, 9 bases remained unmatched. CDR1 and CDR2 (germline): LNHDA, SQIVND (reference sequence). The CDR3 covers 15 residues. Here the CDR3 DNA reads TGTGCCAGTAGTGCGACAGGGGTGGTAAGCACTGAAGCTTTCTTT. Protein: CASSATGVVSTEAFF.

The chain uses TRBV5-6 and TRBJ2-7; TRBD1 matches at 10 bases. The CDR3 is 16 amino acids. Per the germline V gene, CDR1 is SGHDT and CDR2 is YYEEEE. After removal of 2 bases from V and 3 bases from J, the junction contained 8 bases not matched to a gene. This CDR3 reads CASSFGTGVGNYEQYF. DNA of the CDR3: TGTGCCAGCAGCTTCGGGACAGGGGTGGGGAACTACGAGCAGTACTTC.

The chain is built from TRBV10-1 and TRBJ2-2, with 9 nucleotides matching TRBD2. Germline-derived CDR1 and CDR2 are WNHNN and SYGVQD (reference sequence). The CDR3 is 15 amino acids. V lost 6 bases to trimming and J lost 5 bases; unmatched junction nucleotides: 7. CDR3 amino acids: CASSAGGAQTGELFF. Written as DNA, the CDR3 is TGCGCCAGCAGCGCGGGAGGGGCTCAAACCGGGGAGCTGTTTTTT.